This entry lists 19 T cell receptor beta chains sequenced from one sample in a study of CXCR3-negative and CXCR3-positive naive CD8 T cells. Study findings and constraints: The TRB CDR3s that CXCR3-positive naive cells carried were more hydrophobic than those of CXCR3-negative naive cells.

TRB cDNA libraries were made by UMI-labeled 5' RACE. TCRdb reprocessed the 5' RACE reads and keeps a single row for each CDR3 protein, giving no DNA. Its table records 100,000 to 150,000 distinct CDR3 sequences. No antigen has been identified for these receptors. What was sequenced was naive CXCR3+ CD8+ T cells from blood. Subset reported: CD45RO-CCR7+CD27+CD95- naive CD8+ T cells expressing CXCR3 (TNR3+). These receptors were taken from a human donor in good health. Some clones in this sample may be carry-over from other donors' samples.

This chain uses TRBV4-2 with TRBJ1-4; TCRdb gives TRBD1 as the D gene, but with no DNA this cannot be confirmed. CDR1 is LGHNA, CDR2 YNFKEQ, per germline. The CDR3 is 16 residues long. The CDR3 spells CASSRLTGGPNEKLFF.

This chain uses TRBV4-1 with TRBJ2-7; TCRdb picks TRBD2, but there is no DNA to check that call. The germline gives CDR1 MGHRA, CDR2 YSYEKL. CDR3 length: 14 residues. The CDR3 sequence: CASSLGLAVNEQYF.

The chain links TRBV3-1 to TRBJ2-7. The CDR3 loop spans 15 amino acids. Germline V gives CDR1 LGHDT, CDR2 YNNKEL (reference sequence). The CDR3 loop reads CASSQDVQRSYEQYF.

The chain couples TRBV5-1 to TRBJ1-1; the D call from TCRdb, TRBD1, cannot be confirmed without DNA. The CDR3 length is 15 residues. Germline CDR1 is SGHRS and CDR2 is YFSETQ. The CDR3 is CASSFKGSWVTEAFF.

The chain links TRBV18 to TRBJ1-1. From germline, CDR1 is KGHSH and CDR2 LQKENI. The CDR3 contains 12 residues. The chain's CDR3 is CASSPPYTEAFF.

The chain joins TRBV7-9 to TRBJ2-7. The length of the CDR3 is 13 residues. Germline assignment: CDR1 SEHNR and CDR2 FQNEAQ (reference sequence). The chain's CDR3 is CASSPARGYEQYF.

The chain carries TRBV5-1 and TRBJ1-2. The germline V gene encodes CDR1 SGHRS and CDR2 YFSETQ. This CDR3 is 15 amino acids long. This CDR3 reads CASSLAPDGNYGYTF.

The CDR3 sequence is CASSLISSGRVNEQFF. V is TRBV7-8 and J is TRBJ2-1; TCRdb lists TRBD2, though no DNA is available to test this call. Germline lookup yields CDR1 SGHVS and CDR2 FQNEAQ. The CDR3 contains 16 residues.

The chain combines TRBV7-9 with TRBJ2-7; TCRdb selects TRBD2, and the lack of DNA leaves this call unchecked. The germline V gene has CDR1 SEHNR and CDR2 FQNEAQ (reference sequence). This CDR3 contains 12 residues. CDR3 sequence reads: CASSRETYEQYF.

The genes are TRBV14 and TRBJ1-2. The CDR3 consists of 13 residues. The germline gives CDR1 SGHDN, CDR2 FVKESK. CDR3: CASSLTQNYGYTF.

V is TRBV7-9 and J is TRBJ1-1. CDR3 length: 13 residues. CDR1 is SEHNR and CDR2 is FQNEAQ in the germline V gene (reference sequence). This CDR3 is CASSLLGHAEAFF.

The chain joins TRBV27 to TRBJ1-2; TCRdb's D gene call, TRBD1, goes unchecked for lack of DNA. There are 12 residues in the CDR3. CDR1 is MNHEY and CDR2 is SMNVEV in the germline V gene (reference sequence). The CDR3 region is CASSSRGYGYTF.

The chain is built from TRBV7-2 and TRBJ2-3; TCRdb proposes TRBD2, but this gene call is untestable without DNA. The germline V gene has CDR1 SGHTA and CDR2 FQGNSA. The CDR3 runs to 16 residues. The CDR3 spells CASSPWTSGYTDTQYF.

J is TRBJ2-1 and V is TRBV14; the D gene TCRdb calls, TRBD1, cannot be checked with no DNA. Germline CDR1 reads SGHDN; CDR2 reads FVKESK. The CDR3 sequence is 16 residues long. CDR3 residues: CASSQVIQGTPYEQFF. The whole variable domain, filled in from reference TRBV14 and TRBJ2-1, reads EAGVTQFPSHSVIEKGQTVTLRCDPISGHDNLYWYRRVMGKEIKFLLHFVKESKQDESGMPNNRFLAERTGGTYSTLKVQPAELEDSGVYFCASSQVIQGTPYEQFFGPGTRLTVL.

The V call is TRBV7-2, the J call TRBJ2-3. CDR3 length: 13 residues. Germline loops: CDR1 SGHTA, CDR2 FQGNSA. The CDR3 is CASGWSSTDTQYF.

Here the CDR3 reads CASSPRWGNTGELFF. The chain employs TRBV28 and TRBJ2-2. Germline CDR1 and CDR2: MDHEN and SYDVKM. This CDR3 is 15 amino acids long.

The chain employs TRBV7-9 and TRBJ1-6; the D call of TRBD1 rests on TCRdb alone, since no DNA is present to check it. Germline-derived CDR1 and CDR2 are SEHNR and FQNEAQ (reference sequence). The CDR3 has 14 amino acids. CDR3 protein: CASSLGDPNSPLHF.

The chain carries TRBV5-1 and TRBJ2-3; absent DNA, TCRdb's TRBD1 call cannot be checked. CDR1 is SGHRS, CDR2 YFSETQ, per germline. This CDR3 comprises 15 residues. The CDR3 protein is CASSLEPRDTDTQYF.

The J gene is TRBJ2-7, the V gene TRBV25-1. Germline loops: CDR1 MGHDK, CDR2 SYGVNS. This CDR3 contains 12 residues. CDR3 sequence: CASSEVSYEQYF.